A single sample is the source of the 6 T cell receptor beta chains below, sequenced in a study of T-cell reconstitution after alpha-beta-depleted transplantation in children. Preparation of the TCRbeta library used unique molecular identifiers. TCRdb called the PCR reads again in MiXCR, with one record for every CDR3 protein. The repertoire holds 700,000 to 850,000 distinct CDR3 sequences, 16% seen once, with under 6% in the top ten. Sequenced material: PBMCs, mostly from graft donor cells, taken 360 days after TCRalphabeta/CD19-depleted stem cell transplant. The receptor source for this set is a male patient aged 10 to 17 who had a stem cell transplant for acute lymphoblastic leukemia, so the T cells may come from the graft donor.

This clonotype showed up just a few times. This chain uses TRBV20-1 with TRBJ1-1; 8 nucleotides agree with TRBD1. Germline assignment: CDR1 DFQATT and CDR2 SNEGSKA (reference sequence). The V and J ends lost 3 bases and 3 bases, in that order; junction bases with no gene match: 9. This CDR3 has 15 amino acids. The CDR3 region has the DNA TGCAGTGCTAGCCCAGGGGGCGAGGCTGACACTGAAGCTTTCTTT. This sequence encodes CSASPGGEADTEAFF.

The sample holds a few counts of this clonotype. V and J are TRBV3-1 and TRBJ2-7; no clear D gene. Trimming removed 2 bases from V and 2 bases from J, with 10 bases in between. CDR1 is LGHDT, CDR2 YNNKEL, per germline (reference sequence). The CDR3 has 14 amino acids. The CDR3 DNA is TGTGCCAGCAGCCAAAGGTCGGACGCCTACGAGCAGTACTTC. Translation: CASSQRSDAYEQYF.

V usage is TRBV20-1 and J usage is TRBJ2-7; D uncertain. This CDR3 is 11 amino acids long. V lost 6 bases to trimming and J lost 3 bases, with 9 bases between them. Looked up from germline, CDR1 is DFQATT and CDR2 is SNEGSKA (reference sequence). CDR3 region: CSAPIIYEQYF. CDR3 DNA sequence: TGCAGTGCCCCCATAATCTACGAGCAGTACTTC.

The V gene is TRBV12-3 or TRBV12-4, the J gene TRBJ1-2, with 7 bases that match TRBD1. The ends lost 5 bases at V and 6 bases at J; junction bases unmatched: 12. The CDR3 contains 15 residues. The CDR3: CASSPERQGRHGYTF. For the CDR3, the DNA is TGTGCCAGCAGTCCGGAGCGACAGGGCCGGCATGGCTACACCTTC.

V and J are TRBV5-1 and TRBJ1-1; D perhaps matches TRBD1 (6 bases). Trimming took 4 bases from V and 0 from J, leaving 16 bases between them. There are 16 residues in the CDR3. The V gene's germline CDR1 is SGHRS and CDR2 YFSETQ. This chain's CDR3 is CASSTPTGNMNTEAFF. The CDR3 DNA sequence: TGCGCCAGCAGCACGCCGACAGGTAACATGAACACTGAAGCTTTCTTT.

This clonotype came up many times. The chain uses TRBV20-1 and TRBJ1-1; maybe TRBD1 (5 bases). This CDR3 is built from 14 residues. Trimming stripped 3 bases from V and 0 bases from J, with 11 bases between. Germline CDR1 reads DFQATT; CDR2 reads SNEGSKA (reference sequence). CDR3 sequence: CSASGGVMNTEAFF. CDR3 coding DNA: TGCAGTGCTAGCGGGGGGGTCATGAACACTGAAGCTTTCTTT.